The rows below give T cell receptor beta chains drawn from one sample of a study of radiotherapy plus CTLA-4 blockade in lung cancer. Only in-frame clones appear in the TCRdb table, and some are missing; sequencing was by immunoSEQ multiplex PCR. The repertoire holds just over 60,000 clones, with about 80% as singletons. Sequencing used peripheral blood, obtained from a patient treated with radiotherapy plus ipilimumab. The source is a human donor with non-small cell lung cancer who had a complete response to radiotherapy plus ipilimumab. The CDR3 runs from the conserved cysteine through the conserved F or W. Fields, in order: J gene, V gene, clone size, D gene, CDR3 protein, CDR3 DNA. The D gene is left open where the match is weak. Rows may omit the clone size; those that give it use once, few, many or a size class.

TRBJ2-1	TRBV15	.	.	CATSLGRDPVDEQFF	TGTGCCACCAGCTTAGGCCGGGATCCCGTCGATGAGCAGTTCTTC
TRBJ1-1	TRBV27	.	TRBD1	CASSLQGAAEAFF	TGTGCCAGCAGTTTGCAGGGGGCTGCTGAAGCTTTCTTT
TRBJ1-3	TRBV7-9	.	.	CASSLEGLSGNTIYF	TGTGCCAGCAGCTTAGAGGGTCTCTCTGGAAACACCATATATTTT
TRBJ1-5	TRBV28	.	.	CASSPDGNQPQHF	TGTGCCAGCAGCCCGGACGGGAATCAGCCCCAGCATTTT
TRBJ2-3	TRBV5-1	few	.	CASSLSGGTDTQYF	TGCGCCAGCAGCTTGAGTGGGGGCACAGATACGCAGTATTTT
TRBJ2-3	TRBV7-9	medium-sized	.	CASRGDLDTQYF	TGTGCCAGCAGGGGGGATCTAGATACGCAGTATTTT
TRBJ1-1	TRBV10-3	.	.	CAISEWGQSVNTEAFF	TGTGCCATCAGTGAGTGGGGACAAAGTGTTAACACTGAAGCTTTCTTT
TRBJ2-2	TRBV7-9	.	TRBD2	CASSTSGRGDTGELFF	TGTGCCAGCAGCACGAGCGGGCGGGGGGACACCGGGGAGCTGTTTTTT
TRBJ1-2	TRBV11-2	.	.	CASSPGQPTYGYTF	TGTGCCAGCAGCCCCGGACAGCCTACTTATGGCTACACCTTC
TRBJ1-2	TRBV19	.	.	CASSLFGPGSYGYTF	TGTGCCAGTAGTCTCTTCGGGCCCGGATCCTATGGCTACACCTTC
TRBJ1-2	TRBV5-6	.	TRBD1	CASSLVGQGAYGYTF	TGTGCCAGCAGCCTGGTGGGACAGGGGGCGTATGGCTACACCTTC
TRBJ2-1	TRBV6-5	.	.	CASSRDSHSYNEQFF	TGTGCCAGCAGTCGGGACTCCCACTCCTACAATGAGCAGTTCTTC
TRBJ1-1	TRBV7-8	.	.	CASSTRVEAFF	TGTGCCAGCAGCACAAGGGTCGAAGCTTTCTTT
TRBJ2-7	TRBV29-1	.	.	CSVDLRGGYEQYF	TGCAGCGTTGACCTACGGGGTGGATACGAGCAGTACTTC
TRBJ2-1	TRBV5-1	.	.	CASSLRDSSYNEQFF	TGCGCCAGCAGCTTGCGAGACAGCTCCTACAATGAGCAGTTCTTC
TRBJ2-3	TRBV11-3	.	TRBD2	CASSLVSGSSLDTQYF	TGTGCCAGCAGCTTAGTTAGCGGGAGTAGTCTAGATACGCAGTATTTT
TRBJ2-7	TRBV2	.	TRBD2	CANRRGGGSPYEQYF	TGTGCCAACAGACGGGGCGGGGGGTCCCCCTACGAGCAGTACTTC
TRBJ2-1	TRBV5-6	once	.	CASSLIWEAETKGQFF	TGTGCCAGCAGCTTGATATGGGAAGCCGAAACCAAAGGGCAGTTCTTC
TRBJ2-2	TRBV18	few	.	CASSLGSSGELFF	TGTGCCAGCTCCTTGGGATCAAGTGGGGAGCTGTTTTTT
TRBJ2-3	TRBV9	.	.	CASSVDAFTDTQYF	TGTGCCAGCAGCGTAGATGCCTTCACAGATACGCAGTATTTT
TRBJ2-2	TRBV6-1	.	.	CASSVAGGGTGELFF	TGTGCCAGCAGTGTGGCCGGGGGCGGCACCGGGGAGCTGTTTTTT